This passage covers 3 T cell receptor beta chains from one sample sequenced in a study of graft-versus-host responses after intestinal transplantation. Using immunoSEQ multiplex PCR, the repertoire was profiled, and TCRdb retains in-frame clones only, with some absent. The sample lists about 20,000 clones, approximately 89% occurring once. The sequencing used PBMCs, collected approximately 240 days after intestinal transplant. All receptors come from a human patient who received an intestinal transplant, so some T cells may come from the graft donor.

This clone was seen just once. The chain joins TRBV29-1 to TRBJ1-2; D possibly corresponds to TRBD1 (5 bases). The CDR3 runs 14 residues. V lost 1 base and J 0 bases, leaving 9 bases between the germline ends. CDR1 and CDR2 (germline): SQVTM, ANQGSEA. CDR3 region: CSVEGQGSNYGYTF. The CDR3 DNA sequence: TGCAGCGTTGAAGGCCAGGGTTCTAACTATGGCTACACCTTC.

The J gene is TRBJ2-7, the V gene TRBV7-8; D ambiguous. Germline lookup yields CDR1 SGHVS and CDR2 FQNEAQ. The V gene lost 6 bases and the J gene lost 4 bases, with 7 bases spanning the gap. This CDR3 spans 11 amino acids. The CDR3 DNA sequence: TGTGCCAGCAGACTGGGTTACGAGCAGTACTTC. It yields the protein CASRLGYEQYF.

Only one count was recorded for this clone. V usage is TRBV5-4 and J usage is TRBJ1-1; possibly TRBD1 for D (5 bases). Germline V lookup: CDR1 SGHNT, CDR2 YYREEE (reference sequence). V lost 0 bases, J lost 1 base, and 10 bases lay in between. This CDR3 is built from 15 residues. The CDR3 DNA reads TGTGCCAGCAGCTTGGTCAGGGCGGGGAACACTGAAGCTTTCTTT. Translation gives CASSLVRAGNTEAFF.